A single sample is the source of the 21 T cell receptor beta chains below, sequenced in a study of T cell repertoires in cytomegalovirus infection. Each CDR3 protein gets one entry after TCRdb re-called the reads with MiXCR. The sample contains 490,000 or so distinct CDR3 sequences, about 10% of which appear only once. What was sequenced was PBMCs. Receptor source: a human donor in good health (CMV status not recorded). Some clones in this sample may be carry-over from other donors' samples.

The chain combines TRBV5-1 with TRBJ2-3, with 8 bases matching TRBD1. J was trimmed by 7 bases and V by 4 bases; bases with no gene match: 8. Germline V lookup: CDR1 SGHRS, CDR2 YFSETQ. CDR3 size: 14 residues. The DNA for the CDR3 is TGCGCCAGCAGCCCAACCCAGGGGGCACATACGCAGTATTTT. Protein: CASSPTQGAHTQYF.

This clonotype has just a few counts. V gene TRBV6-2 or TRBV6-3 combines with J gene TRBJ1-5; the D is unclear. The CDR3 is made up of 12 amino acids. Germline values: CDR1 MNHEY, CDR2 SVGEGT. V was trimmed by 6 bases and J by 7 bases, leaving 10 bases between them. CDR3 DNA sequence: TGTGCCAGCAGCCCTACCCACCAGCCCCAGCATTTT. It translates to CASSPTHQPQHF.

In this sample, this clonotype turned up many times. In nucleotides, the CDR3 is TGTGCCAGCAGAGTCGGGACAGGGCTAGCCAAAAACATTCAGTACTTC. Protein product: CASRVGTGLAKNIQYF. The chain employs TRBV12-3 or TRBV12-4 and TRBJ2-4; 9 bases map to TRBD1. V gave up 6 bases and J gave up 0 bases; unmatched junction bases: 6. This CDR3 comprises 16 residues.

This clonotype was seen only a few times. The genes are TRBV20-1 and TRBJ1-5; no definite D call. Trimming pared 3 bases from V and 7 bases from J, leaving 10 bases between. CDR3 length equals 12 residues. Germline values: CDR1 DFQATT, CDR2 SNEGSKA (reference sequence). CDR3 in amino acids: CSARDGLQPQHF. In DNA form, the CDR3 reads TGCAGTGCTAGGGACGGCCTCCAGCCCCAGCATTTT.

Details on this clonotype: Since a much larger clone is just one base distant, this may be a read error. This CDR3 is CASSLRGIREEQYF. The CDR3, as DNA: TGTGCCAGCAGTTTACGGGGGATCAGGGAAGAGCAGTACTTC. This chain uses TRBV28 with TRBJ2-7; D possibly corresponds to TRBD2 (6 bases). With 2 bases removed from V and 7 bases from J, the gap between germline ends came to 15 bases. The CDR3 runs to 14 residues. Germline loops: CDR1 MDHEN, CDR2 SYDVKM.

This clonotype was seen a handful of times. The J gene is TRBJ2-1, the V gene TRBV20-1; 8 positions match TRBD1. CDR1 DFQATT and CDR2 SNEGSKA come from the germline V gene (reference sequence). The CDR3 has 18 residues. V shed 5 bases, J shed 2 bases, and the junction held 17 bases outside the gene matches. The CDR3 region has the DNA TGCAGTGCTGGGGCCGGGACAGGATATGCGAAGGCCTACAATGAGCAGTTCTTC. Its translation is CSAGAGTGYAKAYNEQFF.

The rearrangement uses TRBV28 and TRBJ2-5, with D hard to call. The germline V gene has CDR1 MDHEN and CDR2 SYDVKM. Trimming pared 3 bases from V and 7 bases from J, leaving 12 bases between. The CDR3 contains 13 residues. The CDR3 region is CASSFRVPRTQYF. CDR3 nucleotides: TGTGCCAGCAGTTTCCGGGTCCCGAGGACCCAGTACTTC.

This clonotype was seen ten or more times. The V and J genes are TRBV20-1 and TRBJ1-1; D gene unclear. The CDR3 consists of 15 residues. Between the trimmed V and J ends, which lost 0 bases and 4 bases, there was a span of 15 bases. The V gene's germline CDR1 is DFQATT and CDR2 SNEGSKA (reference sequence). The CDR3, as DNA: TGCAGTGCTAGAGATTCTCGTTTGCGGCGCACTGAAGCTTTCTTT. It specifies CSARDSRLRRTEAFF.

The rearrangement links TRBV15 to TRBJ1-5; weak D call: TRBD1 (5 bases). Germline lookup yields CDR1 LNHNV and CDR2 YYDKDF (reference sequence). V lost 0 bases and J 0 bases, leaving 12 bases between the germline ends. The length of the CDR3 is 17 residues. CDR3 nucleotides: TGTGCCACCAGCAGAGATCAGGGCCTTTATAGCAATCAGCCCCAGCATTTT. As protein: CATSRDQGLYSNQPQHF.

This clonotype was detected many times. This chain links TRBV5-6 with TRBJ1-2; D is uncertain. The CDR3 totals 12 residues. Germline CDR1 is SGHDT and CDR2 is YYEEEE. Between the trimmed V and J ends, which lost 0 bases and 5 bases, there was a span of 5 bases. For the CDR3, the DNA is TGTGCCAGCAGCTTGGAGAGATATGGCTACACCTTC. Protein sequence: CASSLERYGYTF.

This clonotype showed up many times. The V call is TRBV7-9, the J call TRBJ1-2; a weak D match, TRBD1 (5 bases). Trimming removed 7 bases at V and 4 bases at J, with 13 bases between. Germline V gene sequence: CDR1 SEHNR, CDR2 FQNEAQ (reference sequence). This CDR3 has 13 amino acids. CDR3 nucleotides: TGTGCCAGCAAACCGGGGACCGGCTATGGCTACACCTTC. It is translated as CASKPGTGYGYTF.

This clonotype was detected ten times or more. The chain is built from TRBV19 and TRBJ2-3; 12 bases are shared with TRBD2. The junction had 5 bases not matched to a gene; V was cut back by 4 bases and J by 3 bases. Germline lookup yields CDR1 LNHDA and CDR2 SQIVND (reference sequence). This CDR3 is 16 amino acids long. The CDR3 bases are TGTGCCAGTAGTAACCGACTAGCGGGAGCGACAGATACGCAGTATTTT. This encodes CASSNRLAGATDTQYF.

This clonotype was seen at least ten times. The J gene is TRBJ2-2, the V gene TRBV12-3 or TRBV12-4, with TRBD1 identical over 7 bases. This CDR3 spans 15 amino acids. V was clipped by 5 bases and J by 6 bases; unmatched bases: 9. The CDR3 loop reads CASSPRQGASGELFF. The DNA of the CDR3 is TGTGCCAGCAGTCCCCGACAGGGAGCGTCCGGGGAGCTGTTTTTT.

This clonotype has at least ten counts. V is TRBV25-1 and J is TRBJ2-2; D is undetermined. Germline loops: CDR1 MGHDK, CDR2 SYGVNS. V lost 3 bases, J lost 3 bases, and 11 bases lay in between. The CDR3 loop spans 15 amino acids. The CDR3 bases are TGTGCCAGCAGTGATCCTAAGGCGTACACCGGGGAGCTGTTTTTT. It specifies CASSDPKAYTGELFF.

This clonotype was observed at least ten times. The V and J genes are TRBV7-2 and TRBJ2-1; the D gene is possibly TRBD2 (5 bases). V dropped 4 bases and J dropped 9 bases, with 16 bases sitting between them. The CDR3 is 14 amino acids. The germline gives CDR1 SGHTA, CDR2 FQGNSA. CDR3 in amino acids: CASSSRASRGEQFF. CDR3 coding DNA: TGTGCCAGCAGCTCCCGGGCCTCTCGGGGTGAGCAGTTCTTC.

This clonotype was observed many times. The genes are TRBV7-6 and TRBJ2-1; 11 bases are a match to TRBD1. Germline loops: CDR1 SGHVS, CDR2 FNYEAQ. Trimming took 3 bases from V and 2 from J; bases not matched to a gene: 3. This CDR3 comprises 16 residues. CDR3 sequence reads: CASSFRTGGTYNEQFF. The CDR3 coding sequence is TGTGCCAGCAGCTTCCGGACAGGGGGCACCTACAATGAGCAGTTCTTC.

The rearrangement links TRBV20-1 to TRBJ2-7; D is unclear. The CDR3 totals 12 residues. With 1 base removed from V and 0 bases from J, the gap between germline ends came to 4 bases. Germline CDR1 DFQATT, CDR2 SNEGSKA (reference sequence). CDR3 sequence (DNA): TGCAGTGCTAGAGGACCCTCCTACGAGCAGTACTTC. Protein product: CSARGPSYEQYF.

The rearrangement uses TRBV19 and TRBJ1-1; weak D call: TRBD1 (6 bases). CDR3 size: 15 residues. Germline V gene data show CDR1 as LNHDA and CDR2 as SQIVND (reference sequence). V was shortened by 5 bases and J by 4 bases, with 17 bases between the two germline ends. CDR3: CASSQGTAKRTEAFF. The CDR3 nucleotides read TGTGCCAGTAGTCAGGGGACCGCGAAGCGCACTGAAGCTTTCTTT.

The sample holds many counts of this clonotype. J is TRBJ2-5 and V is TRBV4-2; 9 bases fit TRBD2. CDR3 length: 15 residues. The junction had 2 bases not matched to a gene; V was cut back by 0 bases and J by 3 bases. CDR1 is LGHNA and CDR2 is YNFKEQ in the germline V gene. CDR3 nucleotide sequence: TGTGCCAGCAGCCAAGAACCTAGCGGGGAAGAGACCCAGTACTTC. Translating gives CASSQEPSGEETQYF.

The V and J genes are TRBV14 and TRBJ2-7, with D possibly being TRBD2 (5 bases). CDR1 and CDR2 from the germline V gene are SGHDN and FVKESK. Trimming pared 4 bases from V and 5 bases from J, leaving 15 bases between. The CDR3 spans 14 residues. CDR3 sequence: CASSRHEGIHEQYF. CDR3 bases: TGTGCCAGCAGCCGACATGAGGGTATCCACGAGCAGTACTTC.

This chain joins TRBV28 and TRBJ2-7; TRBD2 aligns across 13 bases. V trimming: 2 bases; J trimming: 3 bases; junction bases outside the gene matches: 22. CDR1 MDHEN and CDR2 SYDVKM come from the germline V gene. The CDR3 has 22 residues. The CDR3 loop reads CASSLTGGVGLAGVPNLYEQYF. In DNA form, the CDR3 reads TGTGCCAGCAGTTTAACAGGGGGCGTAGGACTAGCGGGAGTCCCCAACCTCTACGAGCAGTACTTC. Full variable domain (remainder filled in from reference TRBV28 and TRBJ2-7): DVKVTQSSRYLVKRTGEKVFLECVQDMDHENMFWYRQDPGLGLRLIYFSYDVKMKEKGDIPEGYSVSREKKERFSLILESASTNQTSMYLCASSLTGGVGLAGVPNLYEQYFGPGTRLTVT.